This T cell receptor beta chain originates from a study of Graves' ophthalmopathy and Graves' hyperthyroidism. Amplification from RNA transcripts yielded the TCR beta CDR3 regions. An initial RT-PCR round employing HTBI primers preceded a second-round multiplex PCR. TCRdb reprocessed the multiplex PCR reads via MiXCR and lists one record per CDR3 protein. This sample has a few hundred thousand distinct CDR3 sequences, with less than 20% found just once. This clonotype was counted many times. Trimming pared 8 bases from V and 3 bases from J, leaving 11 bases between. Germline CDR1 and CDR2: SGHAT and FQNNGV. The length of the CDR3 is 13 residues. A follow-up of 18 months without ophthalmopathy meant that hyperthyroidism was stable.

Sequences were obtained from peripheral blood. The gene calls are TRBV11-2 and TRBJ1-5, with D possibly matching TRBD1 (5 bases). This TCR derives from a young woman with stable Graves' hyperthyroidism. CDR3 sequence: CASQGNHNQPQHF. CDR3 in DNA: TGTGCCAGCCAGGGCAACCACAATCAGCCCCAGCATTTT. Full variable domain (rest looked up from reference TRBV11-2 and TRBJ1-5): EAGVAQSPRYKIIEKRQSVAFWCNPISGHATLYWYQQILGQGPKLLIQFQNNGVVDDSQLPKDRFSAERLKGVDSTLKIQPAKLEDSAVYLCASQGNHNQPQHFGDGTRLSIL.